This section outlines one TCR beta chain sequence together with its context. In the source study's methods: For nucleated cells, counts were estimated from reference gene primer amplification. Data came from immunoSEQ multiplex PCR; TCRdb stores just in-frame clones and leaves some out. The D gene and trimming were derived from the DNA, and the V and J assignments and clone size from that table. Here the sample spans 120,000 or so clones, 75% to 85% being singletons. This record belongs to a study of blood T cell repertoires in COVID-19. Study-level information: The origin of the acute and convalescent COVID-19 samples was the United States, Italy and Spain. T cells, B-cell-depleted T cells, or PBMCs provided the cDNA or gDNA that served as material.

Germline-derived CDR1 and CDR2 are LNHDA and SQIVND (reference sequence). This CDR3 has 14 amino acids. V trimming: 3 bases; J trimming: 5 bases; junction bases outside the gene matches: 5. The chain couples TRBV19 to TRBJ1-1, with 8 bases aligning to TRBD1. The receptor's source is a man aged 35 to 55 with active or convalescent COVID-19. The sequencing input was peripheral blood. CDR3 sequence reads: CASSMWTGMTEAFF. In DNA form, the CDR3 reads TGTGCCAGTAGTATGTGGACAGGGATGACTGAAGCTTTCTTT.